The 10 T cell receptor beta chains in this list originate from one sample, sequenced in a study of cytomegalovirus exposure and HLA in healthy donors. The study ran its PCR with 60 Vbeta and 13 Jbeta primers. Sequencing used immunoSEQ multiplex PCR; TCRdb keeps in-frame clones, though not all of them. The profile shows roughly 150,000 clones, around 77% of them singletons. The sequenced sample was PBMCs. The source is a woman aged 40 to 50 in good health and CMV-seronegative.

The chain carries TRBV5-1 and TRBJ2-7; TRBD2 matches at 8 bases. Germline CDR1 and CDR2: SGHRS and YFSETQ. The CDR3 covers 17 residues. V lost 0 bases to trimming and J lost 0 bases; unmatched junction nucleotides: 8. CDR3 sequence (DNA): TGCGCCAGCAGCTTGGCCCTCACTAGCGGCAACTCCTACGAGCAGTACTTC. Protein sequence: CASSLALTSGNSYEQYF.

The gene calls are TRBV5-1 and TRBJ1-2, with 9 positions matching TRBD1. Germline V gives CDR1 SGHRS, CDR2 YFSETQ. The junction had 10 bases not matched to a gene; V was cut back by 7 bases and J by 6 bases. The CDR3 is made up of 14 amino acids. The CDR3 region is CASLDTGGMDGYTF. Written as DNA, the CDR3 is TGCGCCAGCCTCGATACAGGGGGCATGGATGGCTACACCTTC.

The J gene is TRBJ1-1, the V gene TRBV30; the D gene is possibly TRBD1 (6 bases). From germline, CDR1 is GTSNPN and CDR2 SVGIG (reference sequence). The CDR3 covers 13 residues. Trimming stripped 1 base from V and 3 bases from J, with 9 bases between. CDR3 DNA sequence: TGTGCCTGGAGTGCGAACAGGGACACTGAAGCTTTCTTT. This codes for CAWSANRDTEAFF. Full variable domain (remainder filled in from reference TRBV30 and TRBJ1-1): SQTIHQWPATLVQPVGSPLSLECTVEGTSNPNLYWYRQAAGRGLQLLFYSVGIGQISSEVPQNLSASRPQDRQFILSSKKLLLSDSGFYLCAWSANRDTEAFFGQGTRLTVV.

The V and J genes are TRBV10-3 and TRBJ2-7; TRBD1 matches at 7 bases. Germline values: CDR1 ENHRY, CDR2 SYGVKD. CDR3 length: 13 residues. Germline trimming cut 6 bases from V and 3 bases from J; bases unmatched to any gene: 5. The CDR3 sequence is CAIRGWDSYEQYF. CDR3 sequence (DNA): TGTGCCATCAGGGGATGGGACAGCTACGAGCAGTACTTC.

This clone was counted only a few times. This rearrangement joins TRBV4-2 to TRBJ2-3; D is unresolved. Germline V gives CDR1 LGHNA, CDR2 YNFKEQ. The CDR3 runs to 15 residues. Trimming removed 2 bases from V and 0 bases from J, with 9 bases in between. CDR3: CASSQTLTSTDTQYF. The CDR3 DNA is TGTGCCAGCAGCCAAACGCTAACTAGCACAGATACGCAGTATTTT.

The genes are TRBV19 and TRBJ1-1, with D uncertain. This CDR3 is 15 amino acids long. Germline V gives CDR1 LNHDA, CDR2 SQIVND (reference sequence). V lost 4 bases and J 1 base, leaving 13 bases between the germline ends. The CDR3 coding sequence is TGTGCCAGTAGTACGGGATCTCTTGGGAACACTGAAGCTTTCTTT. Encoded protein: CASSTGSLGNTEAFF. The full variable domain, completed using reference TRBV19 and TRBJ1-1, is DGGITQSPKYLFRKEGQNVTLSCEQNLNHDAMYWYRQDPGQGLRLIYYSQIVNDFQKGDIAEGYSVSREKKESFPLTVTSAQKNPTAFYLCASSTGSLGNTEAFFGQGTRLTVV.

This chain links TRBV28 with TRBJ2-7; the match to TRBD2 covers 7 bases. With V trimmed by 8 bases and J by 2 bases, 3 bases remained unmatched. CDR3 length equals 12 residues. Per germline, CDR1 MDHEN and CDR2 SYDVKM. CDR3 amino acids: CASETSAYEQYF. The DNA for the CDR3 is TGTGCCAGCGAAACTAGCGCCTACGAGCAGTACTTC.

The chain uses TRBV2 and TRBJ2-3; 8 bases map to TRBD1. V dropped 4 bases and J dropped 4; count of bases not matched to a gene: 7. The CDR3 has 15 amino acids. The germline CDR1 and CDR2 sequences are SNHLY and FYNNEI. CDR3 sequence (DNA): TGTGCCAGCAGTGCGGACAGGGACGGGGCAGATACGCAGTATTTT. This codes for CASSADRDGADTQYF.

The chain links TRBV7-8 to TRBJ2-3; D is possibly TRBD2 (6 bases). Germline V gene lookup returns CDR1 SGHVS and CDR2 FQNEAQ. V gave up 5 bases and J gave up 3 bases, with 21 bases separating them. The length of the CDR3 is 17 residues. CDR3 DNA: TGTGCCAGCAGCCAATTTACGCGGGGCGCAGAAACAGATACGCAGTATTTT. Translating it yields CASSQFTRGAETDTQYF. Combining the CDR3 with reference TRBV7-8 and TRBJ2-3 gives the whole variable domain GAGVSQSPRYKVAKRGQDVALRCDPISGHVSLFWYQQALGQGPEFLTYFQNEAQLDKSGLPSDRFFAERPEGSVSTLKIQRTQQEDSAVYLCASSQFTRGAETDTQYFGPGTRLTVL.

This sequence joins TRBV5-1 and TRBJ2-5; D is perhaps TRBD1 (5 bases). The CDR3 sequence is 15 residues long. V was trimmed by 1 base and J by 3 bases, leaving 13 bases between them. Germline loops: CDR1 SGHRS, CDR2 YFSETQ. The CDR3 DNA reads as TGCGCCAGCAGCTTGACTGGGCAGGGCGAAGAGACCCAGTACTTC. Protein: CASSLTGQGEETQYF.